One TCR beta chain is described in this entry. Its cognate antigen is unknown. Profiled with immunoSEQ multiplex PCR; TCRdb holds only in-frame clones, not every one. The sample lists around 30,000 clones; just under 75% were seen once. Germline CDR1 and CDR2: LNHNV and YYDKDF (reference sequence). The CDR3 is 15 residues long. Trimming cost V 1 base and J 2 bases, with 11 bases left between them. The data originate from a study of early stage breast cancer tumors. Study findings and constraints: Blood repertoires resembled normal breast more than tumor.

Source material: breast tumor tissue. The TCR sequence derives from a person in their twenties or thirties with breast cancer. This chain links TRBV15 with TRBJ2-5; no reliable D call. This CDR3 is CATSRVSSNQETQYF. In nucleotides, the CDR3 is TGTGCCACCAGCAGAGTGAGTAGCAATCAAGAGACCCAGTACTTC.